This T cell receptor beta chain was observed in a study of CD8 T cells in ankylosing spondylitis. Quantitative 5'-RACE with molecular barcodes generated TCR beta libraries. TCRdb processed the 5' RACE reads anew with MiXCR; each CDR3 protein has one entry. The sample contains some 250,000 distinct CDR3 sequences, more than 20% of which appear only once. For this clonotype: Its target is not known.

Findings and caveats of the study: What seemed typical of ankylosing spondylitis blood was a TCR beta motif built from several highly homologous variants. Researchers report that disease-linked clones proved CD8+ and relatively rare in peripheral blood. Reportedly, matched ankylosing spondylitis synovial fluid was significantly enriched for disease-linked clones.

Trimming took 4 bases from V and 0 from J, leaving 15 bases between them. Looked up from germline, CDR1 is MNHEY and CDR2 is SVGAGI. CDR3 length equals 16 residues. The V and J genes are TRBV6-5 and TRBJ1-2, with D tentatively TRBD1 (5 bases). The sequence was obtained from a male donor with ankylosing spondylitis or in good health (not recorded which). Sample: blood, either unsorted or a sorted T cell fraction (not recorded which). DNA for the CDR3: TGTGCCAGCAGTTCTTTCAGACAGATGGCTAACTATGGCTACACCTTC. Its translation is CASSSFRQMANYGYTF.